Sequencing of this TCR beta chain was carried out in a study of blood T cells in healthy people across ages (dated by TCRdb to 2013 to 2016). About the study as a whole: In model experiments, template switching captured roughly one uniquely barcoded TCR beta cDNA molecule for every two T cells. Donors were grouped into four age groups: young (average roughly 15 years), middle-aged (39), aged (about 60) and long-lived (around 80). For two donors (one aged 18 to 30 and one aged 80 or older), the study analyzed two additional independent replicas of 1 million unique cDNA reads from the same blood draw. Age-related changes in TCR beta repertoire diversity were measured in the study by deep sequencing normalized with unique cDNA molecular identifiers.

Note on this clonotype: Its cognate antigen has yet to be identified. No base-level quality is on record; no much larger clone is a single base apart.

Systemically healthy Caucasian individuals from Russia, 39 in total and aged about 6 to 90 years, were included as donors. Roughly 9 milliliters of peripheral blood were drawn from each donor into EDTA-treated Vacutainer tubes. PBMCs were isolated by Ficoll-Paque density-gradient centrifugation, with at least 6 million obtained per sample. Trizol reagent was used to extract total RNA from the PBMCs, yielding at least 5 micrograms per sample. For every donor, an aliquot of PBMCs went through flow cytometry to measure the percentages of naive CD45RAhigh/CD27high T cells. The CDR3 runs 14 amino acids, cysteine and phenylalanine included. Only CDR3 DNA is held: 42 bases, read in frame from base 1. V drops 0 bases and J drops 8 bases, leaving 13 bases in between. Looking up the germline V gene (reference sequence) yields CDR1 DFQATT and CDR2 SNEGSKA. Receptor libraries were prepared by 5' RACE. Sequencing took place on an Illumina HiSeq 2500. A second PCR of roughly 7 to 11 cycles was run with a J-beta primer mix and a sample-barcoded 5' primer. A unique molecular identifier was introduced onto each TCR beta cDNA molecule by a template-switch 5' adaptor carrying 12 random nucleotides. At least 2.5 million CDR3-containing paired-end reads were obtained from each sample. All of the RNA was converted into first-strand cDNA using the Mint cDNA synthesis kit, with a TRBC-specific oligonucleotide serving as the primer. Following uracil-DNA glycosylase treatment, a first 18-cycle PCR with universal primers M1SS and BC2_uni_R was performed on all cDNA. The original pipeline was this. Normalization of each sample was performed by random selection of 1 million high-quality reads, each carrying a distinct molecular identifier. Instead of being binned into consensus sequences, reads that shared molecular identifiers were thrown out. MiTCR, run with a Q25 quality threshold and the strictest error-elimination algorithm, handled CDR3 identification, clonotype clustering and error correction. A nonparametric unseen species model with Euler transformation was used to estimate lower-bound total TCR beta diversity. The public reads were reanalyzed by TCRdb: fastp trimming at Q25, MiXCR alignment, in-frame beta chains only. CDR3 protein sequences are deduplicated, and each keeps its most common genes and DNA. TCRdb's processing, not the study's, gives the V and J calls here. This sample lists about 930,000 distinct CDR3 sequences; 25% to 35% were detected once. The ten top clones hold about 10% of the sample.

What the authors observed across the whole study: Bulk unsorted PBMC profiling prevented conclusive comparison of naive and antigen-experienced compartments. Compared with the aged group, more naive CD4+ T cells, fewer expanded clones and increased TCR diversity were shown by the long-lived group, suggesting age selection. Because donor CMV infection status was unknown, age-related changes in expanded clonotypes were potentially confounded. Observed TCR beta diversity correlated strongly with the percentage of naive T cells measured by flow cytometry. As age increased, observed TCR beta diversity per million T cells dropped in a roughly linear way, and a significant reduction was already evident by age around 41. Estimates of total diversity based on one million sequenced T cells were considered lower bounds and underestimates.

These records were also assigned to another study, of T cells of mothers and their children. The second paper states: Donors were nine systemically healthy Caucasian individuals: three mothers and their six children. cDNA synthesis used all of the extracted RNA, with approximately 1.4 ug of RNA in each 15 ul reaction. Sample barcodes and 2-4 random nucleotides were added via the M1S primer in the second PCR. More than 8 million TCR beta CDR3 reads were obtained from each mother, and about 3 million reads were obtained from each child. Thymic selection similarly shapes TCR recombination output in related and unrelated pairs, with minor effect from inherited differences. Normalized repertoire overlap was always found to be slightly, but never significantly, higher in related mother-child pairs than in unrelated mother-child pairs. No persistent microchimeric T cell clones were detected, at a sensitivity of around 100 clones per million clonotypes. In the study, deep NGS was used to compare the TCR beta repertoires of mothers and children, and features distinguishing related mother-child pairs from unrelated individuals were sought. On average, the children were around 11 +/- 4 years old, while the mothers were roughly 36 +/- 4 years old. After adapters were ligated using NEBNext reagents, the libraries underwent 100+100 nt paired-end sequencing on an Illumina HiSeq 2000. Mother and child libraries were prepared a month apart and sequenced in separate runs to prevent cross-contamination. Each donor had between about 450,000 and 2,300,000 distinct TCR beta clonotypes identified. Naive TCR beta clonotypes were estimated from low-frequency clonotypes matched to each donor's FACS-determined naive share, without sorting.

Material for sequencing was blood. The origin of this receptor is a woman in her thirties or forties in good health. The sequence joins TRBV20-1 to TRBJ1-4; TRBD1 could be the D gene, as 5 bases match. CDR3 region: CSARDASRVEKLFF. The nucleotide sequence is TGCAGTGCTAGAGACGCTTCCAGGGTGGAAAAACTGTTTTTT.